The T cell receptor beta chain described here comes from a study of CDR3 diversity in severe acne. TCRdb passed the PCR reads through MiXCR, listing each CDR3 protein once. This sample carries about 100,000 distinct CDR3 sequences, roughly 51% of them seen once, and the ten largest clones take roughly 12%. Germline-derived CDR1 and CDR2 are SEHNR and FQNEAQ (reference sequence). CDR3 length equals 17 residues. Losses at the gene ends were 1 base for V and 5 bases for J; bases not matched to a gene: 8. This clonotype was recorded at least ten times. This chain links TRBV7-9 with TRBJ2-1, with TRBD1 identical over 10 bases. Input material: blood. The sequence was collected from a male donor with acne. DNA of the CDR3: TGTGCCAGCAGCTTAGGGAGGGGGACAGGGGTTAACAATGAGCAGTTCTTC. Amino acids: CASSLGRGTGVNNEQFF.